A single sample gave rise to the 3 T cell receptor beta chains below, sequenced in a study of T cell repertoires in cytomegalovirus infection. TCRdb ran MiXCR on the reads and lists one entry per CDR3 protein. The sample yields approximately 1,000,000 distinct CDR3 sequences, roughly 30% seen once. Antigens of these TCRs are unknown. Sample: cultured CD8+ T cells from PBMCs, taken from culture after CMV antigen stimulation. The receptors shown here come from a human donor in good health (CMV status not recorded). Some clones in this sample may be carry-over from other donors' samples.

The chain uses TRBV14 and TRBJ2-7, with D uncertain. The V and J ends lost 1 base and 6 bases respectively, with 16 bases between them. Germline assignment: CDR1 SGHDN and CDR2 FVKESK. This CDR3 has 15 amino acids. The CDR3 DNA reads TGTGCCAGCAGCCAAGTGCTGGGTTTCGCTTCCGAGCAGTACTTC. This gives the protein CASSQVLGFASEQYF.

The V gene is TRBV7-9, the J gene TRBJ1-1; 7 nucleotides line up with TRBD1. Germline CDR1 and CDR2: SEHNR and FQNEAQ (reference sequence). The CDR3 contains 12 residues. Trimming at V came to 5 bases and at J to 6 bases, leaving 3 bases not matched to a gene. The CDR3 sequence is CASSDRASEAFF. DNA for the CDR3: TGTGCCAGCAGCGACAGGGCATCTGAAGCTTTCTTT. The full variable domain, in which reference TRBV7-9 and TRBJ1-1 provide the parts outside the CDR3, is DTGVSQNPRHKITKRGQNVTFRCDPISEHNRLYWYRQTLGQGPEFLTYFQNEAQLEKSRLLSDRFSAERPKGSFSTLEIQRTEQGDSAMYLCASSDRASEAFFGQGTRLTVV.

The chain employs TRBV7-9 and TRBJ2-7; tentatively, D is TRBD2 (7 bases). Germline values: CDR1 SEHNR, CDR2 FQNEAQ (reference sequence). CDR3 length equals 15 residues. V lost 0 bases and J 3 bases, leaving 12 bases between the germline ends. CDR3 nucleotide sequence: TGTGCCAGCAGCTTAGCGGGGGGGCCCATCTACGAGCAGTACTTC. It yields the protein CASSLAGGPIYEQYF.